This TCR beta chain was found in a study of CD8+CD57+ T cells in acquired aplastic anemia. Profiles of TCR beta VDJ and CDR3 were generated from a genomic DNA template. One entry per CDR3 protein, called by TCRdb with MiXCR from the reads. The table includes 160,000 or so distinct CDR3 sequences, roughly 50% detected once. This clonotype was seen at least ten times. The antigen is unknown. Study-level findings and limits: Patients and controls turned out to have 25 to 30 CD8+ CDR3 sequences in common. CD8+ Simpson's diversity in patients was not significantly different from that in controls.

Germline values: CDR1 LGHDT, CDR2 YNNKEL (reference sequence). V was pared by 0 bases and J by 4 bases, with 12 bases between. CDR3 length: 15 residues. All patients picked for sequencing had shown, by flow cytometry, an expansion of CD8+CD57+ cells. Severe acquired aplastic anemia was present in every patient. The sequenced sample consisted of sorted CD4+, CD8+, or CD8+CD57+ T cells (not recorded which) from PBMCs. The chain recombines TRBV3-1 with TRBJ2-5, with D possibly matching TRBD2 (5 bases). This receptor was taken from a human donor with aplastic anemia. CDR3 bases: TGTGCCAGCAGCCAAGAAGGGAGCGGCCCAGAGACCCAGTACTTC. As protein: CASSQEGSGPETQYF.